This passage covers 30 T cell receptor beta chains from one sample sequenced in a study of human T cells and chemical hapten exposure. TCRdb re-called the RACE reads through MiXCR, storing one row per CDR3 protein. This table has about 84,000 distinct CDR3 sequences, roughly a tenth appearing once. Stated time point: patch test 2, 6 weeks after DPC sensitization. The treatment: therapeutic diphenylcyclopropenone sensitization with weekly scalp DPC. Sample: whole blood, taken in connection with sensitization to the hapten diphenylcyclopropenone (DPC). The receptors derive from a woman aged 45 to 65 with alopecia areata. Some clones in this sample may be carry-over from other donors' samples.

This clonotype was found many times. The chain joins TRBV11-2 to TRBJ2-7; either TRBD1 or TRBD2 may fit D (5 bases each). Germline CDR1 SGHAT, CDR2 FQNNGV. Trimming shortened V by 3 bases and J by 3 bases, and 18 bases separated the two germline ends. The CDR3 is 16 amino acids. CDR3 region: CASSFGHRGPVYEQYF. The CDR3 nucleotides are TGTGCCAGCAGCTTTGGCCACCGGGGACCCGTCTACGAGCAGTACTTC.

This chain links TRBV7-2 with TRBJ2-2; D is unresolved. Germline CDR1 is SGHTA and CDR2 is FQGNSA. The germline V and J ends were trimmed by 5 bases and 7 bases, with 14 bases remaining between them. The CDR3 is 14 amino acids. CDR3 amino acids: CASSPRTHGGELFF. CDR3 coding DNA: TGTGCCAGCAGCCCGCGGACCCACGGCGGGGAGCTGTTTTTT. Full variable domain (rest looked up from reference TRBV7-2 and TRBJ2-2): GAGVSQSPSNKVTEKGKDVELRCDPISGHTALYWYRQSLGQGLEFLIYFQGNSAPDKSGLPSDRFSAERTGGSVSTLTIQRTQQEDSAVYLCASSPRTHGGELFFGEGSRLTVL.

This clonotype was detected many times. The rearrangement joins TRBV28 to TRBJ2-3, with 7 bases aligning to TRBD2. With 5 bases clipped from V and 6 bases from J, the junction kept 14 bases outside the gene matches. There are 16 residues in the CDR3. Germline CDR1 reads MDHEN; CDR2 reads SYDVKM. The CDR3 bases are TGTGCCAGCAGTGAGTCGGGCGGGAGCCCTGGGGATACGCAGTATTTT. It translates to CASSESGGSPGDTQYF.

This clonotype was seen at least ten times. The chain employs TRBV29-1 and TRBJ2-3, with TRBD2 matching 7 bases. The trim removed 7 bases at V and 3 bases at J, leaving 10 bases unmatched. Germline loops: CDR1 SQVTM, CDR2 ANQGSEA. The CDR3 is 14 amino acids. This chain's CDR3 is CSALQRDGTDTQYF. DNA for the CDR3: TGCAGCGCCCTTCAGCGGGATGGTACAGATACGCAGTATTTT.

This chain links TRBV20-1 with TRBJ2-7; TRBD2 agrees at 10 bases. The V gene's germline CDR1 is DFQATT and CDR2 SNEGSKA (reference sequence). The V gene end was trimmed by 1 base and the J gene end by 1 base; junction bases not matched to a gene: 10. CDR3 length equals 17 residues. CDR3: CSARVWLAGARSYEQYF. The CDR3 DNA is TGCAGTGCTAGAGTGTGGCTAGCGGGAGCCCGTTCCTACGAGCAGTACTTC.

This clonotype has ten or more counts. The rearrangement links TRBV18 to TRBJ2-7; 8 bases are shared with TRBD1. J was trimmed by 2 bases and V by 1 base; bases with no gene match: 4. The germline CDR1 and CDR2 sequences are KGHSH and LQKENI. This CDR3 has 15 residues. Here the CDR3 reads CASSPQGQVAYEQYF. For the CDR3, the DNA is TGTGCCAGCTCACCACAGGGACAGGTAGCCTACGAGCAGTACTTC. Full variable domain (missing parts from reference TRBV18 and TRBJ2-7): NAGVMQNPRHLVRRRGQEARLRCSPMKGHSHVYWYRQLPEEGLKFMVYLQKENIIDESGMPKERFSAEFPKEGPSILRIQQVVRGDSAAYFCASSPQGQVAYEQYFGPGTRLTVT.

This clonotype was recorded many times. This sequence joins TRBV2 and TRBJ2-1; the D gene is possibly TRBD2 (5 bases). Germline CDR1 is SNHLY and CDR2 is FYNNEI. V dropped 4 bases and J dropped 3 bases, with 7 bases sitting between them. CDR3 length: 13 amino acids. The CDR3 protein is CASSAGNYNEQFF. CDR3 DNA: TGTGCCAGCAGTGCGGGGAACTACAATGAGCAGTTCTTC. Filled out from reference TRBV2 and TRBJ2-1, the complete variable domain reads EPEVTQTPSHQVTQMGQEVILRCVPISNHLYFYWYRQILGQKVEFLVSFYNNEISEKSEIFDDQFSVERPDGSNFTLKIRSTKLEDSAMYFCASSAGNYNEQFFGPGTRLTVL.

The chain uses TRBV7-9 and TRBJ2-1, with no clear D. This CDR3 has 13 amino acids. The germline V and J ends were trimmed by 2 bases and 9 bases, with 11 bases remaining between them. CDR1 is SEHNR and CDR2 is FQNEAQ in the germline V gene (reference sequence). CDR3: CASSLSNVGEQFF. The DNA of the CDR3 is TGTGCCAGCAGCTTAAGTAACGTTGGTGAGCAGTTCTTC.

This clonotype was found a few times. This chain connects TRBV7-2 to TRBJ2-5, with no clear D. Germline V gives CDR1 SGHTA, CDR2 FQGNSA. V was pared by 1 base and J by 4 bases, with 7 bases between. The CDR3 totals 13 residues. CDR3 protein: CASSLGLAETQYF. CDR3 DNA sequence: TGTGCCAGCAGCTTAGGTCTTGCAGAGACCCAGTACTTC.

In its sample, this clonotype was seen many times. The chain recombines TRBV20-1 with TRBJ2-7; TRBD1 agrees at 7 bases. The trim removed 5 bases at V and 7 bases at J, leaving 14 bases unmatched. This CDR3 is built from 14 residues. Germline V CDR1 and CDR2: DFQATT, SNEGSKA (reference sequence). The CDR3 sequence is CSAGLTGSPLEQYF. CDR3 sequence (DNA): TGCAGTGCTGGCCTGACAGGGAGTCCCCTTGAGCAGTACTTC.

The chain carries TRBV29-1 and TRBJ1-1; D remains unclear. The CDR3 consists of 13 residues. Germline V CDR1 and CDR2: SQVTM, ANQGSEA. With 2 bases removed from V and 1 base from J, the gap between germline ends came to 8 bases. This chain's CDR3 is CSVERWKNTEAFF. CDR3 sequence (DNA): TGCAGCGTTGAAAGGTGGAAGAACACTGAAGCTTTCTTT.

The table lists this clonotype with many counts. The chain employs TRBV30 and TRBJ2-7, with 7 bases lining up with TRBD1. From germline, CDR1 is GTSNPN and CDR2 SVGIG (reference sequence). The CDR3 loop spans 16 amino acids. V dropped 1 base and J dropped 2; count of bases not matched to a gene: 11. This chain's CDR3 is CAWSAPRRGLAYEQYF. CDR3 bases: TGTGCCTGGAGTGCCCCCCGCAGGGGGTTAGCCTACGAGCAGTACTTC.

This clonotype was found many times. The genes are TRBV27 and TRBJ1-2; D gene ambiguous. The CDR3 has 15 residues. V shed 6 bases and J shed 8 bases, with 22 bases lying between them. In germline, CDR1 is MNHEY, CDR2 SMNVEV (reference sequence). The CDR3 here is CASSEGSLSTMGYTF. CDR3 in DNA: TGTGCCAGCAGCGAGGGCAGCCTCTCAACTATGGGCTACACCTTC.

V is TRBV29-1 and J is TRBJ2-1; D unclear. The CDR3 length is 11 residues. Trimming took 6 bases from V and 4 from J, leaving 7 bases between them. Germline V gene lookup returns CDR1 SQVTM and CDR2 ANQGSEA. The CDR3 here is CSVLWYNEQFF. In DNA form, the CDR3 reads TGCAGCGTCCTCTGGTACAATGAGCAGTTCTTC.

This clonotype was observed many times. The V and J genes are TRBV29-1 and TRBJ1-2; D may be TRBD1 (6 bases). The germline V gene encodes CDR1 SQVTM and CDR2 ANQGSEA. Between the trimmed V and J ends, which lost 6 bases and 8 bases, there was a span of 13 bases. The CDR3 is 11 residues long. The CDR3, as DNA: TGCAGCGTGCGACAGGCCCTGGGCTACACCTTC. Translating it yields CSVRQALGYTF.

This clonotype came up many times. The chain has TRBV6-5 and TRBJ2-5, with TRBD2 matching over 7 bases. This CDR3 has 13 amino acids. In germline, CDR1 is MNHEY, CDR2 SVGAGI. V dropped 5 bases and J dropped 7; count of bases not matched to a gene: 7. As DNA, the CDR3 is TGTGCCAGCAGTAAGACTAGCAGCGTGACCCAGTACTTC. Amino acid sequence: CASSKTSSVTQYF.

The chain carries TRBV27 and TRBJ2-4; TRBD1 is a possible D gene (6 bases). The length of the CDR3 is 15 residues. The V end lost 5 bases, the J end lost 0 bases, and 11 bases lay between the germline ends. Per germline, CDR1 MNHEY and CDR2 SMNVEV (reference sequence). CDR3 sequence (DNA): TGTGCCAGCAGTCGACAGGCCCTAGCCAAAAACATTCAGTACTTC. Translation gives CASSRQALAKNIQYF.

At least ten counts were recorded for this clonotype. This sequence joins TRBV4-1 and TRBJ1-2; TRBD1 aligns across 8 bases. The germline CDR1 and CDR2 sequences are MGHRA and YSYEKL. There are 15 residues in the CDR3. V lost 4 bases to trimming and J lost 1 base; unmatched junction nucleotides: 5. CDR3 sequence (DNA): TGCGCCAGCAGCCCGACGGGACAGGATAACTATGGCTACACCTTC. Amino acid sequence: CASSPTGQDNYGYTF.

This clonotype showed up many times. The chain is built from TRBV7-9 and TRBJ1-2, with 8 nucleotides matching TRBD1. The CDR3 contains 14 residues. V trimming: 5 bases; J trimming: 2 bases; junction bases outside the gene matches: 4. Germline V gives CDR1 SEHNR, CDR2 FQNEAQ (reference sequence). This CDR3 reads CASSPAGGNYGYTF. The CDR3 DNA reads TGTGCCAGCAGCCCCGCAGGGGGCAACTATGGCTACACCTTC.

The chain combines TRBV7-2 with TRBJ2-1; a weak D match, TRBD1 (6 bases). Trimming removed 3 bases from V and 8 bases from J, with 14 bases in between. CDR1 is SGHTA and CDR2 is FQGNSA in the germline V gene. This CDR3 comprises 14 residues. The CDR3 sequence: CASSFTYRVDEQFF. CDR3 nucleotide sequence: TGTGCCAGCAGCTTTACCTACAGGGTCGATGAGCAGTTCTTC.

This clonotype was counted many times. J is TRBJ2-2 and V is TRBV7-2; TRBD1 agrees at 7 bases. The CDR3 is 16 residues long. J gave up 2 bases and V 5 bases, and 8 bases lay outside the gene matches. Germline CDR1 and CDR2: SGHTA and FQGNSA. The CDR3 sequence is CASSLRQGLNTGELFF. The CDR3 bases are TGTGCCAGCAGCCTCAGACAGGGTTTAAACACCGGGGAGCTGTTTTTT.

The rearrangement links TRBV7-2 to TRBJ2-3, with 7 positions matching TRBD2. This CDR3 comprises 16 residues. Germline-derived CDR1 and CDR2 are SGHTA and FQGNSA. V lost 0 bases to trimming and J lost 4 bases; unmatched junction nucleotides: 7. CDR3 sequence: CASSLAGGRVPDTQYF. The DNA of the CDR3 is TGTGCCAGCAGCTTAGCGGGCGGGAGAGTCCCAGATACGCAGTATTTT.

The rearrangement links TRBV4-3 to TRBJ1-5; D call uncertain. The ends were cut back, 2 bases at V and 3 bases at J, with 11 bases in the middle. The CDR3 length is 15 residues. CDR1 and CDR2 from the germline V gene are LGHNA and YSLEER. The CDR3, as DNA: TGCGCCAGCAGCCAAAGGAGGAGCTTCAATCAGCCCCAGCATTTT. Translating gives CASSQRRSFNQPQHF.

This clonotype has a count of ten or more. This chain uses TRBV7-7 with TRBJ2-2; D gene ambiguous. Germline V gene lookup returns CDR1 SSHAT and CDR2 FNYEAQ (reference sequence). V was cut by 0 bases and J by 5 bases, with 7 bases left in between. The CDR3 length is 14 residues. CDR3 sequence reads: CASSLAGDTGELFF. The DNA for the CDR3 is TGTGCCAGCAGCTTAGCTGGCGATACCGGGGAGCTGTTTTTT. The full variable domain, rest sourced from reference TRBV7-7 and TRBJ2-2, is GAGVSQSPRYKVTKRGQDVTLRCDPISSHATLYWYQQALGQGPEFLTYFNYEAQPDKSGLPSDRFSAERPEGSISTLTIQRTEQRDSAMYRCASSLAGDTGELFFGEGSRLTVL.

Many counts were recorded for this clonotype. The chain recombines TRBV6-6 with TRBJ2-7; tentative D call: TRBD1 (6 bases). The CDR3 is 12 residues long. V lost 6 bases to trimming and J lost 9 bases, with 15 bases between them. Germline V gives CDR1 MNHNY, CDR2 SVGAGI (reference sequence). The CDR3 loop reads CASRPNRAGQYF. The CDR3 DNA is TGTGCCAGCAGACCCAACAGGGCCGGGCAGTACTTC.

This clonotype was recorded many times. CDR3 sequence (DNA): TGTGCCAGTAGTATAGACGCCGGGACACCAGCCGGGGGCAATCAGCCCCAGCATTTT. Encoded protein: CASSIDAGTPAGGNQPQHF. This sequence joins TRBV19 and TRBJ1-5; weak D call: TRBD1 (6 bases). CDR1 is LNHDA and CDR2 is SQIVND in the germline V gene (reference sequence). This CDR3 region has 19 residues. V was shortened by 0 bases and J by 2 bases, with 20 bases between the two germline ends.

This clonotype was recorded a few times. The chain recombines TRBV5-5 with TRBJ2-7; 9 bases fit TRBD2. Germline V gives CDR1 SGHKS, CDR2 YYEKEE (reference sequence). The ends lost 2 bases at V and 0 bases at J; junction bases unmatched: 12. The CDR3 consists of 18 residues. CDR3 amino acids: CASSFRDPLAGSSYEQYF. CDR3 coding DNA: TGTGCCAGCAGCTTCAGGGATCCACTAGCGGGCTCCTCCTACGAGCAGTACTTC.

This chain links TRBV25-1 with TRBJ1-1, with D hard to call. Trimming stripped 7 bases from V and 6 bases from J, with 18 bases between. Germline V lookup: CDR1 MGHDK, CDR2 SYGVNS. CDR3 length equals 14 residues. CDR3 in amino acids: CASTTTGSYAEAFF. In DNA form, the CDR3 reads TGTGCCAGCACTACTACTGGGAGTTACGCTGAAGCTTTCTTT.

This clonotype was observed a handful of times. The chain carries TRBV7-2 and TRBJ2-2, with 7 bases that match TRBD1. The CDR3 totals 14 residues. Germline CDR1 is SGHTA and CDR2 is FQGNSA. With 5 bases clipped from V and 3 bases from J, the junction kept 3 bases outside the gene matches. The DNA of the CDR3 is TGTGCCAGCAGCGAGGGACAGCACACCGGGGAGCTGTTTTTT. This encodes CASSEGQHTGELFF.

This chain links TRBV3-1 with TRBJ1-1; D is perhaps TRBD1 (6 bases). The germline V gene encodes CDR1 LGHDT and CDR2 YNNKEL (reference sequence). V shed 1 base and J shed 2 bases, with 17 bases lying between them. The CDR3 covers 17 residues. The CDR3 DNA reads TGTGCCAGCAGCCAAGTCGAGCTGACCGGGACAAACACTGAAGCTTTCTTT. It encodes CASSQVELTGTNTEAFF.